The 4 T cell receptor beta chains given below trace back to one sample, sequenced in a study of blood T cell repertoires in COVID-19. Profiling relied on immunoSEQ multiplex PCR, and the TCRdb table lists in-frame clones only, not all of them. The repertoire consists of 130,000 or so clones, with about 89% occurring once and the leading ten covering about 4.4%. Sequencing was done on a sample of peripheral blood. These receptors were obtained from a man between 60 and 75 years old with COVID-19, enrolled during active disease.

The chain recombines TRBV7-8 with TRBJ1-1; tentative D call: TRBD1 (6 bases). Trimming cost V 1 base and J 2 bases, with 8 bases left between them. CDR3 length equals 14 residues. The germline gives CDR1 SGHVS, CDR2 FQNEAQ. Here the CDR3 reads CASSLEQGNTEAFF. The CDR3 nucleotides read TGTGCCAGCAGCTTAGAACAGGGAAACACTGAAGCTTTCTTT.

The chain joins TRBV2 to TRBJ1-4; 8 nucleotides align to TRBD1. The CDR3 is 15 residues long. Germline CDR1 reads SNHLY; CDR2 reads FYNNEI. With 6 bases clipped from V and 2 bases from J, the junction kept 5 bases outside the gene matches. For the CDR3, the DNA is TGTGCCAGCAGAGGCAGGGGGCAGACTAATGAAAAACTGTTTTTT. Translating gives CASRGRGQTNEKLFF.

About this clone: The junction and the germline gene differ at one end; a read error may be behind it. CDR3 protein: CASSTDRGLNTF. CDR3 DNA sequence: TGCGCCAGCAGCACGGACAGGGGGCTGAATACATTC. The rearrangement uses TRBV5-1 and TRBJ1-2; 11 bases are shared with TRBD1. This CDR3 comprises 12 residues. CDR1 is SGHRS and CDR2 is YFSETQ in the germline V gene.

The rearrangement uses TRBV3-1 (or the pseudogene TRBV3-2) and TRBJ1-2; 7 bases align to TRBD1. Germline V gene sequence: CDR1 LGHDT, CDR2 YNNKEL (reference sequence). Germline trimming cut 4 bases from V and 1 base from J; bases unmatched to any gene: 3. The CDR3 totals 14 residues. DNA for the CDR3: TGTGCCAGCAGCCCCGGGACAGTTAACTATGGCTACACCTTC. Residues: CASSPGTVNYGYTF.